What follows describes a single TCR beta chain. No antigen is known for it. The data stem from a study of naive and memory T cell subsets. Study findings and constraints: A few larger clonotypes appeared in naive repertoires, especially CD8, possibly memory cells re-expressing CD45RA.

The beta constant-region primer was an equimolar mix of two oligonucleotides covering TRBC1 and TRBC2. Four rounds of PCR amplified the ligated cDNA using nested alpha and beta constant-region primers plus SP2. The cDNA 3' end received a ligated single-stranded oligonucleotide carrying the SP2 primer and a 12-nucleotide UMI. MiXCR was run by TCRdb on the UMI-ligation and nested PCR reads, yielding one entry per CDR3 protein. The sample shows under 150,000 distinct CDR3 sequences, 15% to 25% of them seen only once. CDR1 is LNHDA, CDR2 SQIVND, per germline (reference sequence). Trimming removed 6 bases at V and 6 bases at J, with 14 bases between. The CDR3 has 13 residues.

The chain couples TRBV19 to TRBJ1-1; TRBD1 might be the D (5 bases). The TCR sequence derives from a human donor in good health. What was sequenced was naive CD8+ T cells from blood. The CDR3 is CASSRIGGAEAFF. The CDR3 DNA reads as TGTGCCAGTAGCCGGATCGGGGGGGCTGAAGCTTTCTTT.